This TCR beta chain comes out of a study of blood T cell repertoires in COVID-19. Study-level background: Nucleic acid was either cDNA or gDNA, and it came from T cells, B-cell-depleted T cells, or PBMCs.

The CDR3 covers 16 residues. Unmatched junction bases numbered 6, after V lost 5 bases and J lost 0 bases. Germline lookup yields CDR1 SEHNR and CDR2 FQNEAQ (reference sequence). Original processing methods: Nucleated cell number was recorded as an estimate derived from reference gene primer amplification. The table came from immunoSEQ multiplex PCR; TCRdb's copy has only in-frame clones and leaves some out. That table supplies the V and J calls and clone size; D and trimming were determined from the DNA. The sample consists of fewer than 400,000 clones, roughly 85% of them appearing once. Recruits, aged about 18 to 95 years, lived in 25 or so US areas. Researchers sorted participants into cohorts using their self-reported clinical history.

The origin of this receptor is a woman in her twenties or thirties who had been exposed to COVID-19. What was sequenced was PBMCs or T cells enriched from blood (not recorded which). The chain links TRBV7-9 to TRBJ1-5; 8 nucleotides align to TRBD1. The CDR3 DNA reads as TGTGCCAGCAGCCCGGGGACAGGCTATAGCAATCAGCCCCAGCATTTT. Protein: CASSPGTGYSNQPQHF.